This TCR beta chain derives from a study of T cells expressing NK-cell markers. CDR1 is LNHNV and CDR2 is YYDKDF in the germline V gene (reference sequence). The CDR3 extends over 15 amino acids. TCRdb re-analyzed the 5' RACE reads; it lists each CDR3 protein once, without DNA. This repertoire includes roughly 390,000 distinct CDR3 sequences. Sequencing was carried out using blood T cells: a sorted CD56 or NKG2C T cell subset, CD4+ or CD8+ T cells, or bulk PBMC T cells (not recorded which). The receptor was isolated from a man aged 18 to 69 in good health. V usage is TRBV15 and J usage is TRBJ2-5; lacking DNA, the TRBD2 call made by TCRdb goes unchecked. CDR3 protein: CATSREDRRLETQYF.